This T cell receptor (beta chain) was profiled in a study of vaccination effects on CD4 cells after COVID-19. Study overall: Participants got two doses of BNT162b2 or mRNA-1273 vaccine.

A word on this clone: What it recognizes is unknown.

The germline gives CDR1 SGHRS, CDR2 YFSETQ. With 0 bases removed from V and 2 bases from J, the gap between germline ends came to 15 bases. The CDR3 is 17 residues long. Expansion of antigen-specific CD4+ T cells with viral peptide pools was carried out by the ViraFEST assay before sequencing. When roughly eleven days of culture had elapsed, CD4+ T cells were isolated. The healthy vaccine recipients, who had no prior SARS-CoV-2 infection, showed negative nucleocapsid antibodies. Every well got a few million PBMC, which were grown with 8.5 to 10 IU/ml IL-2 and about 9.2 ug/ml peptides. A half-volume exchange with IL-2 medium occurred on days 3 and 7. Data came from immunoSEQ multiplex PCR; TCRdb stores just in-frame clones and leaves some out. The sample includes around 41,000 clones, around 81% seen only once; the top ten take 10% to 13%.

The gene calls are TRBV5-1 and TRBJ2-1; D ambiguous. Source: CD4+ T cells from PBMCs cultured with SARS-CoV-2 spike peptides, taken before COVID-19 vaccination. This TCR was sampled from a human donor who received a COVID-19 vaccine. The CDR3 is CASSLGFGFLPYNEQFF. CDR3 sequence (DNA): TGCGCCAGCAGCTTGGGATTTGGTTTCCTTCCCTACAATGAGCAGTTCTTC.